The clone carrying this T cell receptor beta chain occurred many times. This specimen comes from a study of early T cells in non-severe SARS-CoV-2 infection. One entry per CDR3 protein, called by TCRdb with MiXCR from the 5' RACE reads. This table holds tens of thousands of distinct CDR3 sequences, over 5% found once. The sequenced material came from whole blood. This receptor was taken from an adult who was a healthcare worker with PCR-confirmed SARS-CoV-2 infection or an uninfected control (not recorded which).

CDR3 protein: CASSQGTSGMVSFYEQYF. CDR3 bases: TGTGCCAGCAGCCAAGGGACTAGCGGGATGGTTTCGTTCTACGAGCAGTACTTC. This chain links TRBV4-2 with TRBJ2-7; 12 nucleotides match TRBD2. There are 18 residues in the CDR3. The V gene's germline CDR1 is LGHNA and CDR2 YNFKEQ. The ends lost 1 base at V and 3 bases at J; junction bases unmatched: 10.